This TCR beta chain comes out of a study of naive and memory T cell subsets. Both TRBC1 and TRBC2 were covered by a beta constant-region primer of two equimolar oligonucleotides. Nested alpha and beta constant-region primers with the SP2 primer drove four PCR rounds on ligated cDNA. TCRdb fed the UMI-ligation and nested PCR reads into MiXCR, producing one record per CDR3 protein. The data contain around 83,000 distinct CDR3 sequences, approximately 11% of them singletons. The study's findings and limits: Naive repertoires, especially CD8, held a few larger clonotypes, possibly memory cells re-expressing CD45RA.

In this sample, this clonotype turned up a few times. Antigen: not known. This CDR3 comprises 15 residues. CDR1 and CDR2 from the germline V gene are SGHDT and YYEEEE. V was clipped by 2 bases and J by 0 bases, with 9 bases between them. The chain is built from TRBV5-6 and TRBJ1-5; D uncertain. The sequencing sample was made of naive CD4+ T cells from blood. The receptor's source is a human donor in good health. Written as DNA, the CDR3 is TGTGCCAGCAGCTTTTTTTTGGTTAGCAATCAGCCCCAGCATTTT. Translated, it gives CASSFFLVSNQPQHF.